These T cell receptor beta chains were read from a single sample in a study of long-term antiretroviral therapy in people with HIV. Sequencing used immunoSEQ multiplex PCR; TCRdb keeps in-frame clones, though not all of them. Of roughly 18,000 clones listed, around four fifths are singletons. The source was unsorted PBMCs, collected 0.3 years after starting antiretroviral therapy. Receptors were obtained from a woman in her 50s with HIV. The CDR3 runs from the conserved cysteine through the conserved F or W. D genes are given only for firm matches. The size field is filled for only some rows; it gives once, few, many or a size class.

j_call: TRBJ2-6
d_call: TRBD1
clone_size: NA
v_call: TRBV18
cdr3_nt: TGTGCCAGCTCACCGGGACAGTCCTCTGGGGCCAACGTCCTGACTTTC
cdr3_aa: CASSPGQSSGANVLTF

j_call: TRBJ2-3
d_call: NA
clone_size: NA
v_call: TRBV11-2
cdr3_nt: TGTGCCAGCAGCTTAGATGGGACATGGTCAGATACGCAGTATTTT
cdr3_aa: CASSLDGTWSDTQYF

j_call: TRBJ2-5
d_call: TRBD2
clone_size: NA
v_call: TRBV27
cdr3_nt: TGTGCCAGCCAAGGACTAGCGGGACAAGAGACCCAGTACTTC
cdr3_aa: CASQGLAGQETQYF

j_call: TRBJ1-6
d_call: NA
clone_size: NA
v_call: TRBV5-5
cdr3_nt: TGTGCCAGCAGCTGGCAAGGGGGGTCCTATAATTCACCCCTCCACTTT
cdr3_aa: CASSWQGGSYNSPLHF

j_call: TRBJ1-4
d_call: NA
clone_size: NA
v_call: TRBV7-9
cdr3_nt: TGTGCCAGCAGCGGCAGGGAAGGGAATGAAAAACTGTTTTTT
cdr3_aa: CASSGREGNEKLFF

j_call: TRBJ2-4
d_call: TRBD1
clone_size: NA
v_call: TRBV9
cdr3_nt: TGTGCCAGCAGCCTGACCGGGACAGGGGAGAACATTCAGTACTTC
cdr3_aa: CASSLTGTGENIQYF

j_call: TRBJ2-7
d_call: NA
clone_size: NA
v_call: TRBV6-1
cdr3_nt: TGTGCCAGCAGTGAGGGGAGTTTGACTCCCTACGAGCAGTACTTC
cdr3_aa: CASSEGSLTPYEQYF

j_call: TRBJ1-1
d_call: NA
clone_size: NA
v_call: TRBV5-6
cdr3_nt: TGTGCCAGCAGCTTGGGGCCACCAGCCACTGAAGCTTTCTTT
cdr3_aa: CASSLGPPATEAFF

j_call: TRBJ2-5
d_call: NA
clone_size: NA
v_call: TRBV5-5
cdr3_nt: TGTGCCAGCAAACGGACAGAGACCCACGGGGAGACCCAGTACTTC
cdr3_aa: CASKRTETHGETQYF

j_call: TRBJ1-3
d_call: NA
clone_size: NA
v_call: TRBV30
cdr3_nt: TGTGCCTGGAGTGTGGGAAACACCATATATTTT
cdr3_aa: CAWSVGNTIYF

j_call: TRBJ1-6
d_call: NA
clone_size: NA
v_call: TRBV7-9
cdr3_nt: TGTGCCAGCAGCTTAAGTGGCAGTCAGTATAATTCACCCCTCCACTTT
cdr3_aa: CASSLSGSQYNSPLHF

j_call: TRBJ2-1
d_call: NA
clone_size: NA
v_call: TRBV7-9
cdr3_nt: TGTGCCAGCAGCTTAGGGGATGAGCAGTTCTTC
cdr3_aa: CASSLGDEQFF

j_call: TRBJ1-1
d_call: NA
clone_size: NA
v_call: TRBV5-1
cdr3_nt: TGCGCCAGCAGCTTACAACAGGGAGTGAACACTGAAGCTTTCTTT
cdr3_aa: CASSLQQGVNTEAFF

j_call: TRBJ2-2
d_call: NA
clone_size: NA
v_call: TRBV7-9
cdr3_nt: TGTGCCAGCAGCGCTGGACAGCTTGGATACACCGGGGAGCTGTTTTTT
cdr3_aa: CASSAGQLGYTGELFF

j_call: TRBJ1-4
d_call: TRBD1
clone_size: NA
v_call: TRBV18
cdr3_nt: TGTGCCAGCTCACCGCGGATTGACAGGGGGCACGTAAAACTGTTTTTT
cdr3_aa: CASSPRIDRGHVKLFF

j_call: TRBJ1-3
d_call: TRBD1
clone_size: NA
v_call: TRBV2
cdr3_nt: TGTGCCAGCAGCCCTTCCGACAGGGGTTTAGGACACACCATATATTTT
cdr3_aa: CASSPSDRGLGHTIYF

j_call: TRBJ2-1
d_call: TRBD1
clone_size: NA
v_call: TRBV5-1
cdr3_nt: TGCGCCAGCAGCTGGGGGACAGGGGACAATGAGCAGTTCTTC
cdr3_aa: CASSWGTGDNEQFF

j_call: TRBJ1-1
d_call: NA
clone_size: NA
v_call: TRBV7-2
cdr3_nt: TGTGCCAGCAGCTTAGCGGGTAGGTGGGGCGGAAGGAACACTGAAGCTTTCTTT
cdr3_aa: CASSLAGRWGGRNTEAFF

j_call: TRBJ2-7
d_call: NA
clone_size: NA
v_call: TRBV9
cdr3_nt: TGTGCCAGCAGCGTAATGGGCGAGAGCTCCTACGAGCAGTACTTC
cdr3_aa: CASSVMGESSYEQYF

j_call: TRBJ2-7
d_call: NA
clone_size: NA
v_call: TRBV19
cdr3_nt: TGTGCCAGTAGTATAGATGGAGGGCCCAACGAGCAGTACTTC
cdr3_aa: CASSIDGGPNEQYF

j_call: TRBJ2-5
d_call: NA
clone_size: few
v_call: TRBV12-5
cdr3_nt: TGTGCTAGTGGTTCACGATACGAAGAGACCCAGTACTTC
cdr3_aa: CASGSRYEETQYF

j_call: TRBJ1-5
d_call: NA
clone_size: NA
v_call: TRBV6-5
cdr3_nt: TGTGCCAGCAGTTACAAGGACGATCAGCCCCAGCATTTT
cdr3_aa: CASSYKDDQPQHF

j_call: TRBJ2-1
d_call: NA
clone_size: NA
v_call: TRBV5-4
cdr3_nt: TGTGCCAGCAGCTTTGGCATAGCAGGGGTGATCTTC
cdr3_aa: CASSFGIAGVIF

j_call: TRBJ1-6
d_call: NA
clone_size: NA
v_call: TRBV4-1
cdr3_nt: TGCGCCAGCAGCCAAGATCGCCGGCGGTGGAATTCACCCCTCCACTTT
cdr3_aa: CASSQDRRRWNSPLHF

j_call: TRBJ2-5
d_call: TRBD1
clone_size: NA
v_call: TRBV12-5
cdr3_nt: TGTGCTAGTGGTTTATCCCCGGCAGGGGGCACTAGGAAGACCCAGTACTTC
cdr3_aa: CASGLSPAGGTRKTQYF

j_call: TRBJ2-4
d_call: NA
clone_size: NA
v_call: TRBV7-2
cdr3_nt: TGTGCCAGCAGCTTAGGTGTAAGGCAGGGCGGGGAAAACATTCAGTACTTC
cdr3_aa: CASSLGVRQGGENIQYF

j_call: TRBJ1-6
d_call: TRBD1
clone_size: NA
v_call: TRBV4-1
cdr3_nt: TGCGCCAGCAGCCTAGGACAGGGGTTTAATTCACCCCTCCACTTT
cdr3_aa: CASSLGQGFNSPLHF

j_call: TRBJ1-2
d_call: TRBD1
clone_size: NA
v_call: TRBV2
cdr3_nt: TGTGCCAGCCATCGGGACAGGGACTATGGCTACACCTTC
cdr3_aa: CASHRDRDYGYTF

j_call: TRBJ1-5
d_call: NA
clone_size: NA
v_call: TRBV6-1
cdr3_nt: TGTGCCAGCAGTGACGTCCCAGGCACAAATCAGCCCCAGCATTTT
cdr3_aa: CASSDVPGTNQPQHF

j_call: TRBJ2-2
d_call: TRBD2
clone_size: NA
v_call: TRBV6-5
cdr3_nt: TGTGCCAGCAGTTTTAGCGGGGGGGCGCCCGGGGAGCTGTTTTTT
cdr3_aa: CASSFSGGAPGELFF

j_call: TRBJ1-3
d_call: NA
clone_size: NA
v_call: TRBV27
cdr3_nt: TGTGCCAGCAGTTTGTACCCCCTCGGGGGACTCCGGGAGGGTGGAAACACCATATATTTT
cdr3_aa: CASSLYPLGGLREGGNTIYF

j_call: TRBJ2-3
d_call: TRBD2
clone_size: NA
v_call: TRBV14
cdr3_nt: TGTGCCAGCAGCCAGCGGACTAGCGGGGCATCAGATACGCAGTATTTT
cdr3_aa: CASSQRTSGASDTQYF

j_call: TRBJ1-4
d_call: NA
clone_size: NA
v_call: TRBV30
cdr3_nt: TGTGCCTGGAGTGTTGGAGGGTCTAATGAAAAACTGTTTTTT
cdr3_aa: CAWSVGGSNEKLFF

j_call: TRBJ1-4
d_call: NA
clone_size: NA
v_call: TRBV11-3
cdr3_nt: TGTGCCAGCAGCTTAGATTTTGGAGGGGATGGTAATGAAAAACTGTTTTTT
cdr3_aa: CASSLDFGGDGNEKLFF

j_call: TRBJ1-2
d_call: TRBD1
clone_size: NA
v_call: TRBV5-1
cdr3_nt: TGCGCCAGCAGCTTTGGACAGGGGTTCTATGGCTACACCTTC
cdr3_aa: CASSFGQGFYGYTF

j_call: TRBJ2-3
d_call: NA
clone_size: NA
v_call: TRBV19
cdr3_nt: TGTGCCAGTAGTATCGGGGCGGGCACAGATACGCAGTATTTT
cdr3_aa: CASSIGAGTDTQYF

j_call: TRBJ1-2
d_call: NA
clone_size: NA
v_call: TRBV29-1
cdr3_nt: TGCAGCGTCGGCGGAGGGTCCTATGGCTACACCTTC
cdr3_aa: CSVGGGSYGYTF

j_call: TRBJ1-1
d_call: NA
clone_size: NA
v_call: TRBV9
cdr3_nt: TGTGCCAGCACCGAGGGGGGGGGCACTGAAGCTTTCTTT
cdr3_aa: CASTEGGGTEAFF

j_call: TRBJ2-1
d_call: NA
clone_size: NA
v_call: TRBV28
cdr3_nt: TGTGCCAGCAGTTTCCTCCCAAACGAGCAGTTCTTC
cdr3_aa: CASSFLPNEQFF

j_call: TRBJ1-4
d_call: NA
clone_size: NA
v_call: TRBV5-1
cdr3_nt: TGCGCCAGCAGCTTGGCAGTGGCCAATGAAAAACTGTTTTTT
cdr3_aa: CASSLAVANEKLFF

j_call: TRBJ1-3
d_call: NA
clone_size: NA
v_call: TRBV2
cdr3_nt: TGTGCCAGCACCCTAGAGGGGCTAGTGGGTGGAAACACCATATATTTT
cdr3_aa: CASTLEGLVGGNTIYF

j_call: TRBJ1-5
d_call: NA
clone_size: NA
v_call: TRBV27
cdr3_nt: TGTGCCAGCAGTTTATCGGTCGGGACTAATCAGCCCCAGCATTTT
cdr3_aa: CASSLSVGTNQPQHF

j_call: TRBJ1-1
d_call: NA
clone_size: NA
v_call: TRBV19
cdr3_nt: TGTGCCTCGGATACACCGCGCCAAGCTTTCTTT
cdr3_aa: CASDTPRQAFF

j_call: TRBJ2-3
d_call: NA
clone_size: NA
v_call: TRBV28
cdr3_nt: TGTGCCAGCAGTTTCAGGGCGCGAGGCACAGATACGCAGTATTTT
cdr3_aa: CASSFRARGTDTQYF

j_call: TRBJ2-5
d_call: NA
clone_size: once
v_call: TRBV7-6
cdr3_nt: TGTGCCAGCAGCTTACGGTTCCAAGAGACCCAGTACTTC
cdr3_aa: CASSLRFQETQYF

j_call: TRBJ2-1
d_call: NA
clone_size: NA
v_call: TRBV30
cdr3_nt: TGTGCCTGGAGCGGTGCAAGGAGGGGCAATGAGCAGTTCTTC
cdr3_aa: CAWSGARRGNEQFF

j_call: TRBJ2-2
d_call: NA
clone_size: few
v_call: TRBV5-4
cdr3_nt: TGTGCCAGCAGCTTTGAGACCGGGGAGCTGTTTTTT
cdr3_aa: CASSFETGELFF

j_call: TRBJ1-5
d_call: NA
clone_size: NA
v_call: TRBV18
cdr3_nt: TGTGCCAGCTCACCCGGACCCCCTAGCAATCAGCCCCAGCATTTT
cdr3_aa: CASSPGPPSNQPQHF

j_call: TRBJ1-4
d_call: NA
clone_size: NA
v_call: TRBV6-1
cdr3_nt: TGTGCCAGCAGTGAAGGAGGCCAAGGGAATACTGAAAAACTGTTTTTT
cdr3_aa: CASSEGGQGNTEKLFF

j_call: TRBJ1-1
d_call: TRBD1
clone_size: NA
v_call: TRBV7-2
cdr3_nt: TGTGCCAGCAGCTTAGAAGGGGGCGAGACTGAAGCTTTCTTT
cdr3_aa: CASSLEGGETEAFF

j_call: TRBJ1-3
d_call: NA
clone_size: NA
v_call: TRBV5-6
cdr3_nt: TGTGCCAGCAGCCAGACAGGCCGAAACACCATATATTTT
cdr3_aa: CASSQTGRNTIYF

j_call: TRBJ1-2
d_call: NA
clone_size: NA
v_call: TRBV4-1
cdr3_nt: TGCGCCAGCAGCCAAGGTGGGGCGGGCTACACCTTC
cdr3_aa: CASSQGGAGYTF

j_call: TRBJ2-3
d_call: NA
clone_size: NA
v_call: TRBV30
cdr3_nt: TGTGCCTGGGTCCGACAGAAGACCCTAGTTAGCACAGATACGCAGTATTTT
cdr3_aa: CAWVRQKTLVSTDTQYF

j_call: TRBJ1-3
d_call: TRBD1
clone_size: NA
v_call: TRBV5-1
cdr3_nt: TGCGCCAGCAGCTTGCTTGGGACAGGGTCCTCTGGAAACACCATATATTTT
cdr3_aa: CASSLLGTGSSGNTIYF

j_call: TRBJ1-1
d_call: NA
clone_size: NA
v_call: TRBV7-3
cdr3_nt: TGTGCCAGCAGCTCGGGACTTAACACTGAAGGGCCAGCTTTCTTT
cdr3_aa: CASSSGLNTEGPAFF

j_call: TRBJ2-5
d_call: NA
clone_size: NA
v_call: TRBV14
cdr3_nt: TGTGCCAGCAGCCCCGGTGAGAGGGACCTCCAAGAGACCCAGTACTTC
cdr3_aa: CASSPGERDLQETQYF

j_call: TRBJ1-1
d_call: NA
clone_size: NA
v_call: TRBV19
cdr3_nt: TGTGCCAGTAGCCCAACAAAGACAGATCCAGCTTTCTTT
cdr3_aa: CASSPTKTDPAFF

j_call: TRBJ1-2
d_call: NA
clone_size: NA
v_call: TRBV15
cdr3_nt: TGTGGCCCCGCCGGTTATGGCTACACCTTC
cdr3_aa: CGPAGYGYTF